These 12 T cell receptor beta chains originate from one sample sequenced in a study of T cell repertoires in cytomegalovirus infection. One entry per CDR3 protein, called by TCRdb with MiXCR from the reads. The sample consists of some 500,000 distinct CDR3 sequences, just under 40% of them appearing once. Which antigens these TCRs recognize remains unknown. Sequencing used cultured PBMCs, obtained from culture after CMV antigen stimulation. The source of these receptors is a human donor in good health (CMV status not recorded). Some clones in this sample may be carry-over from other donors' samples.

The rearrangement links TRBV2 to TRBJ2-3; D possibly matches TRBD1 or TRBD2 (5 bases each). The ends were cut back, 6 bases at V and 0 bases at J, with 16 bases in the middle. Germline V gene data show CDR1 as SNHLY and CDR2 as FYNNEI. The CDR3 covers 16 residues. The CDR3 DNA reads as TGTGCCAGCAGGCTTCTGGGACCACAAAGCACAGATACGCAGTATTTT. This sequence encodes CASRLLGPQSTDTQYF.

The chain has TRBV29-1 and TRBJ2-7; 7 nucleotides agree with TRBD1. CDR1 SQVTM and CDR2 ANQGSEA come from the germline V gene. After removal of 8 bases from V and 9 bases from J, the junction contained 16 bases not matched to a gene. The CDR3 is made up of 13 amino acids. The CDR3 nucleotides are TGCAGCATTCGCAGGGGGATCTACGAGTGGCAGTACTTC. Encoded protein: CSIRRGIYEWQYF.

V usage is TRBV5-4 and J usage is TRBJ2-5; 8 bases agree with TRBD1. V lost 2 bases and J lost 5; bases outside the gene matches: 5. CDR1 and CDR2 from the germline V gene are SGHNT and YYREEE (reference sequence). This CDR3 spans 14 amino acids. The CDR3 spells CASSLKDREETQYF. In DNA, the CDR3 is TGTGCCAGCAGCTTAAAGGACAGGGAGGAGACCCAGTACTTC.

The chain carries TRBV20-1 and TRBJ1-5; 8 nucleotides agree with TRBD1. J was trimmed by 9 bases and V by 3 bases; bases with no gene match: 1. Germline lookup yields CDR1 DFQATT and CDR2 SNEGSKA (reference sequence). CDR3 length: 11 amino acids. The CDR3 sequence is CSASGTGPQHF. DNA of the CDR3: TGCAGTGCTAGTGGGACAGGGCCCCAGCATTTT.

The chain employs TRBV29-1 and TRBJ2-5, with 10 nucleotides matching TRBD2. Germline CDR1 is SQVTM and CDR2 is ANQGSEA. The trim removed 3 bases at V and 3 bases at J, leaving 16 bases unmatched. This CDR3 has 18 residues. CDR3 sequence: CSVEWGASGRRGEETQYF. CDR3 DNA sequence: TGCAGCGTTGAGTGGGGGGCTAGCGGGAGAAGGGGGGAAGAGACCCAGTACTTC.

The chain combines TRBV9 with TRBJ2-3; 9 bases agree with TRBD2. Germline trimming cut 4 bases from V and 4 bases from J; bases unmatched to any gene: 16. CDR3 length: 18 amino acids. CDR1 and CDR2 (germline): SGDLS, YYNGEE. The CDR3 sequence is CASSPPRGGRGGADTQYF. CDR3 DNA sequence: TGTGCCAGCAGCCCCCCTCGGGGTGGGCGGGGGGGCGCAGATACGCAGTATTTT. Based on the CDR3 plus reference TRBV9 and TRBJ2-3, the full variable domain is DSGVTQTPKHLITATGQRVTLRCSPRSGDLSVYWYQQSLDQGLQFLIQYYNGEERAKGNILERFSAQQFPDLHSELNLSSLELGDSALYFCASSPPRGGRGGADTQYFGPGTRLTVL.

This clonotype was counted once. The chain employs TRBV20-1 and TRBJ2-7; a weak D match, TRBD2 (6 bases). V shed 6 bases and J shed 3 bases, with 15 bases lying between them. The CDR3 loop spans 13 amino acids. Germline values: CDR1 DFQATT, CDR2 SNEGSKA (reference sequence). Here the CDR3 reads CSASRGSHYEQYF. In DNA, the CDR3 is TGCAGTGCCAGCCGGGGGTCCCACTACGAGCAGTACTTC.

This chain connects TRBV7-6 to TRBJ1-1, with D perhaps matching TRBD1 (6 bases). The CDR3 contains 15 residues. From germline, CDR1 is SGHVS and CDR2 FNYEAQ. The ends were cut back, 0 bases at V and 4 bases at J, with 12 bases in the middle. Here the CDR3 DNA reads TGTGCCAGCAGCTTAGCAGGGGGGATACGCACTGAAGCTTTCTTT. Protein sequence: CASSLAGGIRTEAFF.

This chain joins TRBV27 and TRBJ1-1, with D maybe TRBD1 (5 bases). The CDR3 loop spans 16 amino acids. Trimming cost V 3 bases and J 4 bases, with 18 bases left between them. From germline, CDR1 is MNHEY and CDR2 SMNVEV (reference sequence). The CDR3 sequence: CASSFSWGKGSTEAFF. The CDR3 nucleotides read TGTGCCAGCAGTTTCTCTTGGGGGAAGGGATCCACTGAAGCTTTCTTT.

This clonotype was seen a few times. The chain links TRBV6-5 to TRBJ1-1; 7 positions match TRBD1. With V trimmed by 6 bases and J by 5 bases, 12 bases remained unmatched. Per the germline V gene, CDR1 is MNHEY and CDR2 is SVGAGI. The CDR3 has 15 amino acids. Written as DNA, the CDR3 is TGTGCCAGCAGGGACCACAGGGGCGGAAAAACTGAAGCTTTCTTT. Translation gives CASRDHRGGKTEAFF.

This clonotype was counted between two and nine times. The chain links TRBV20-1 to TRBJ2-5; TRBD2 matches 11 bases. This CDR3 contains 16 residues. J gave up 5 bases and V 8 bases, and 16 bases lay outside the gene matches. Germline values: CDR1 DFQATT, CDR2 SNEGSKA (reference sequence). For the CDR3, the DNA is TGCAGTACGGAGGGGACTAGCGGTCCCGCGGGGGAGACCCAGTACTTC. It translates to CSTEGTSGPAGETQYF.

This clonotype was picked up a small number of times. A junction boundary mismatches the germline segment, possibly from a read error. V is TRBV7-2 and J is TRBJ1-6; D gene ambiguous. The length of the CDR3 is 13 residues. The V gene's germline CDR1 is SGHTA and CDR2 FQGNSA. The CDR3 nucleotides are TGTGCCAGCAGCAGGGCCTATAGTTCACCCCTCCACTTT. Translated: CASSRAYSSPLHF.